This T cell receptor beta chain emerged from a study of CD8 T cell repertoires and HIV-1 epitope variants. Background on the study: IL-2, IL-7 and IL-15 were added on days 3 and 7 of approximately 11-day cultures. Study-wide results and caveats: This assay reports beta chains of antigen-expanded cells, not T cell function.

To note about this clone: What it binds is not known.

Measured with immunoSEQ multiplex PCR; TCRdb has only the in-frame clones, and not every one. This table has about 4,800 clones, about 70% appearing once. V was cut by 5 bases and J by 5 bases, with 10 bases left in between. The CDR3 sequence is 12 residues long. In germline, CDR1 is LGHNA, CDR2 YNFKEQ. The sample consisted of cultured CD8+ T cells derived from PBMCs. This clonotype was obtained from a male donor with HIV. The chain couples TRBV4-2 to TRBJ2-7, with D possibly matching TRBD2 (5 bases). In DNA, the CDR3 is TGTGCCAGCAGCTTGTCGAGGGACGAGCAGTACTTC. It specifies CASSLSRDEQYF.